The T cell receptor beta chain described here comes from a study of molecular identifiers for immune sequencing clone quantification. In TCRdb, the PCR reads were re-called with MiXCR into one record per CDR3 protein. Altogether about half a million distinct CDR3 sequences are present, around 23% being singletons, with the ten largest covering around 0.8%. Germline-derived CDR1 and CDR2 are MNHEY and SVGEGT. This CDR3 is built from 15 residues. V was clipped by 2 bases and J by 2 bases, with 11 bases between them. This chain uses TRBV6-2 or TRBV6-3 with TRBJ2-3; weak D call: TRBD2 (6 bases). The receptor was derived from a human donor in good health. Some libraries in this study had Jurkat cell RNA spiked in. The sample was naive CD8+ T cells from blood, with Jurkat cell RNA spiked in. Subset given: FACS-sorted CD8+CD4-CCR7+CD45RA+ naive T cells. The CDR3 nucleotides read TGTGCCAGCAGTTACGGGACTTTGAACACAGATACGCAGTATTTT. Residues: CASSYGTLNTDTQYF.